This TCR beta chain was captured by sequencing in a study of vaccination and CD4 T cells after COVID-19. Study-wide context: Post-COVID samples had a sampling time that fell a median roughly 100 days after diagnosis (range 35 to 161).

The treatment was: 10-day PBMC culture with coronavirus spike peptide pools or control peptides (ViraFEST assay). This clonotype was seen a handful of times. Its antigen is unknown. Study-level points and caveats: Counts of SARS-CoV-2-reactive clonotypes had a median that went from about 20 to 38, a nonsignificant change.

Sequencing of DNA taken from cultured CD4+ T cells relied on the Oncomine TCR Beta short-read assay. Via MiXCR, TCRdb re-called the PCR reads, giving one row per CDR3 protein. The table lists around 14,000 distinct CDR3 sequences, about 21% of them singletons. The ends were cut back, 2 bases at V and 4 bases at J, with 11 bases in the middle. The CDR3 is 14 residues long. CDR1 is GTSNPN, CDR2 SVGIG, per germline (reference sequence). J is TRBJ2-2 and V is TRBV30; D might be TRBD2 (5 bases). Material for sequencing was cultured CD4+ T cells from blood. This clonotype was obtained from a human donor with COVID-19. The DNA for the CDR3 is TGTGCCTGGAGTTCACTAGTTGGCACCGGGGAGCTGTTTTTT. Encoded protein: CAWSSLVGTGELFF.